This entry lists 11 T cell receptor beta chains sequenced from one sample in a study of T cell responses to AZD1222 COVID-19 vaccine. Measured with immunoSEQ multiplex PCR; TCRdb has only the in-frame clones, and not every one. The table has fewer than 150,000 clones, under 95% seen once. This sample comprised peripheral blood, obtained on day 0 of AZD1222 vaccination. The receptors originated from an adult in good health.

The V gene is TRBV7-9, the J gene TRBJ2-5; TRBD2 might be the D (6 bases). Germline CDR1 and CDR2: SEHNR and FQNEAQ (reference sequence). The CDR3 spans 14 residues. Trimming shortened V by 8 bases and J by 3 bases, and 16 bases separated the two germline ends. CDR3 sequence reads: CASCPGTYEETQYF. DNA of the CDR3: TGTGCCAGCTGCCCCGGGACTTATGAAGAGACCCAGTACTTC.

The chain employs TRBV5-1 and TRBJ1-4; tentatively, D is TRBD1 (5 bases). CDR1 and CDR2 (germline): SGHRS, YFSETQ. CDR3 size: 15 residues. The V end was cut by 0 bases, the J end by 8 bases, with 14 bases between. The CDR3 protein is CASSLAAGIGEKLFF. The CDR3 region has the DNA TGCGCCAGCAGCTTGGCAGCAGGGATCGGGGAAAAACTGTTTTTT. Full variable domain (rest looked up from reference TRBV5-1 and TRBJ1-4): KAGVTQTPRYLIKTRGQQVTLSCSPISGHRSVSWYQQTPGQGLQFLFEYFSETQRNKGNFPGRFSGRQFSNSRSEMNVSTLELGDSALYLCASSLAAGIGEKLFFGSGTQLSVL.

This chain links TRBV11-2 with TRBJ1-2, with TRBD1 identical over 7 bases. Germline V gene lookup returns CDR1 SGHAT and CDR2 FQNNGV. The CDR3 has 15 residues. V was clipped by 5 bases and J by 1 base; unmatched bases: 7. CDR3 bases: TGTGCCAGCAGCCCCGGGGACAGAAGTAACTATGGCTACACCTTC. Translated, it gives CASSPGDRSNYGYTF.

V is TRBV7-2 and J is TRBJ1-4; 7 bases line up with TRBD1. Germline CDR1 and CDR2: SGHTA and FQGNSA. The ends lost 0 bases at V and 7 bases at J; junction bases unmatched: 8. CDR3 length: 16 amino acids. The CDR3 DNA reads TGTGCCAGCAGCTTAGCCCCGGGACAGATTTTTGAAAAACTGTTTTTT. It is translated as CASSLAPGQIFEKLFF.

V is TRBV7-2 and J is TRBJ2-7; 10 bases fit TRBD2. The V segment lost 4 bases and the J segment 0 bases; nucleotides outside the gene matches: 12. CDR1 is SGHTA, CDR2 FQGNSA, per germline. The CDR3 loop spans 18 amino acids. For the CDR3, the DNA is TGTGCCAGCAGCTCCCGGACTAGCGGCAGTCCAATCTCCTACGAGCAGTACTTC. Amino acids: CASSSRTSGSPISYEQYF.

The V and J genes are TRBV6-5 and TRBJ2-7; 7 bases are a match to TRBD2. The germline CDR1 and CDR2 sequences are MNHEY and SVGAGI. The CDR3 runs to 15 residues. V gave up 6 bases and J gave up 3 bases; unmatched junction bases: 11. The CDR3 protein is CASSLNGGSGYEQYF. The CDR3 DNA reads TGTGCCAGCAGCCTAAACGGGGGGTCTGGCTACGAGCAGTACTTC.

V gene TRBV6-4 combines with J gene TRBJ2-1; 9 bases align to TRBD2. V shed 0 bases and J 10 bases; nucleotides not matched to a gene: 16. Germline assignment: CDR1 MRHNA and CDR2 SNTAGT. The CDR3 contains 18 residues. The CDR3 region is CASSDSARASGDPREQFF. The CDR3 nucleotides read TGTGCCAGCAGTGACTCGGCCCGAGCTAGCGGGGATCCCCGGGAGCAGTTCTTC.

As DNA, the CDR3 is TGTGCCAGCAGTTTGTGGTCCTCGGGGAATGAGCAGTTCTTC. Its translation: CASSLWSSGNEQFF. V and J are TRBV27 and TRBJ2-1; TRBD2 is a possible D gene (5 bases). Trimming shortened V by 3 bases and J by 7 bases, and 13 bases separated the two germline ends. From germline, CDR1 is MNHEY and CDR2 SMNVEV (reference sequence). The CDR3 sequence is 14 residues long.

This chain joins TRBV19 and TRBJ1-2; TRBD1 matches at 7 bases. This CDR3 contains 17 residues. Germline V gene data show CDR1 as LNHDA and CDR2 as SQIVND (reference sequence). V dropped 3 bases and J dropped 4; count of bases not matched to a gene: 14. The CDR3 here is CASSMGGTAASPYGYTF. The CDR3 coding sequence is TGTGCCAGTAGTATGGGCGGGACAGCTGCGAGTCCCTATGGCTACACCTTC.

The chain carries TRBV4-3 and TRBJ1-6, with D unresolved. This CDR3 is built from 13 residues. CDR1 and CDR2 (germline): LGHNA, YSLEER. V lost 0 bases to trimming and J lost 8 bases, with 5 bases between them. The CDR3 bases are TGCGCCAGCAGCCAAGAGCTGCATTCACCCCTCCACTTT. It yields the protein CASSQELHSPLHF.

This clone was observed once. CDR3 bases: TGCGCCAGCTCCTACCGACGGCACGAGCAGTACTTC. It encodes CASSYRRHEQYF. The chain employs TRBV10-2 and TRBJ2-7, with unresolved D. V lost 8 bases to trimming and J lost 5 bases, with 13 bases between them. The CDR3 extends over 12 amino acids. CDR1 is WSHSY, CDR2 SAAADI, per germline.